The clone carrying this TCR beta chain was detected only a few times. What it binds is not known. The data belong to a study of blood T cells in healthy people across ages. Study-level results: Greater diversity and more naive CD4+ cells were seen in long-lived donors than in aged donors. It was held that diversity estimates obtained from one million T cells represented underestimates.

The second PCR ran about 6 to 12 cycles with a sample-barcoded 5' primer and J-beta primers. CDR3-containing paired-end reads numbered at least 3 million in each sample. TCRdb independently ran MiXCR on the 5' RACE reads; one entry per CDR3 protein. The sample records roughly 1.5 million distinct CDR3 sequences, about 45% being singletons. Germline CDR1 and CDR2: LGHDT and YNNKEL (reference sequence). The CDR3 runs 15 residues. V was shortened by 1 base and J by 7 bases, with 13 bases between the two germline ends. The clonotype originates from a woman under 30 in good health. Input material: blood. The chain carries TRBV3-1 and TRBJ1-4; D gene ambiguous. CDR3 bases: TGTGCCAGCAGCCAAGCCGGGTCCTCATCTGAAAAACTGTTTTTT. Protein sequence: CASSQAGSSSEKLFF. Drawing the rest from reference TRBV3-1 and TRBJ1-4, the complete variable domain is DTAVSQTPKYLVTQMGNDKSIKCEQNLGHDTMYWYKQDSKKFLKIMFSYNNKELIINETVPNRFSPKSPDKAHLNLHINSLELGDSAVYFCASSQAGSSSEKLFFGSGTQLSVL.